A selection of T cell receptor beta chains follows, all from one sample in a study of vaccination and CD4 T cells after COVID-19. The antigens for these receptors are not known. TCRdb re-derived calls from the PCR reads in MiXCR, one entry per CDR3 protein. The profile shows around 21,000 distinct CDR3 sequences, approximately 42% of them singletons. The sample in question was CD4+ T cells from blood, cultured in vitro, obtained about 7 months after SARS-CoV-2 vaccination. The source of these receptors is a human donor who had recovered from COVID-19. CDR3s include the opening cysteine and the closing phenylalanine or tryptophan. D genes are given only for firm matches. A row's size may be missing; if present it is once, few, many or a size class.

d_call clone_size j_call v_call cdr3_aa cdr3_nt
NA NA TRBJ2-7 TRBV20-1 CSAPLGEQYF TGCAGTGCACCGTTAGGAGAGCAGTACTTC
NA NA TRBJ2-3 TRBV24-1 CATSNPSKTDTQYF TGTGCCACCAGTAATCCATCCAAAACAGATACGCAGTATTTT
NA NA TRBJ2-2 TRBV27 CASGGPSGPGELFF TGTGCCAGTGGGGGACCTAGTGGTCCCGGGGAGCTGTTTTTT
NA few TRBJ1-2 TRBV28 CASSLVGENYGYTF TGTGCCAGCAGTTTGGTGGGAGAGAACTATGGCTACACCTTC
NA NA TRBJ2-5 TRBV6-1 CASSEYGGSLGQYF TGTGCCAGCAGTGAGTACGGAGGATCCCTCGGCCAGTACTTC
NA NA TRBJ2-5 TRBV20-1 CSARVQVTTQYF TGCAGTGCTAGAGTGCAGGTTACGACCCAGTACTTC
TRBD1 NA TRBJ1-1 TRBV11-1 CASSLSIGQGDTEAFF TGTGCCAGCAGCTTATCCATTGGACAGGGAGACACTGAAGCTTTCTTT
NA few TRBJ2-1 TRBV4-2 CASSQGRRATYNEQFF TGTGCCAGCAGCCAAGGGAGACGCGCGACCTACAATGAGCAGTTCTTC
NA NA TRBJ1-5 TRBV20-1 CSAKRDTNQPQHF TGCAGTGCTAAACGGGATACCAATCAGCCCCAGCATTTT
NA NA TRBJ2-5 TRBV18 CASSPRGLGETQYF TGTGCCAGCTCACCGAGGGGACTCGGAGAGACCCAGTACTTC
NA NA TRBJ2-1 TRBV27 CASSFGAGPISYNEQFF TGTGCCAGCAGTTTTGGGGCGGGGCCAATCTCCTACAATGAGCAGTTCTTC
NA NA TRBJ2-7 TRBV7-6 CASSLVPNNYEQYF TGTGCCAGCAGCTTAGTTCCTAATAACTACGAGCAGTACTTC
NA NA TRBJ2-3 TRBV6-2/TRBV6-3 CASMRAGVDTQYF TGTGCCAGCATGAGGGCAGGGGTAGATACGCAGTATTTT
TRBD2 NA TRBJ2-3 TRBV6-2/TRBV6-3 CASSSGTSGDTQYF TGTGCCAGCAGTTCAGGGACTAGCGGGGATACGCAGTATTTT
NA few TRBJ1-1 TRBV20-1 CSAKGRSLDTEAFF TGCAGTGCAAAGGGGCGCAGTCTGGACACTGAAGCTTTCTTT
TRBD2 NA TRBJ2-1 TRBV20-1 CSAGLVDEQFF TGCAGTGCTGGACTAGTAGATGAGCAGTTCTTC
NA NA TRBJ2-3 TRBV7-9 CASSFLSGSGDTQYF TGTGCCAGCAGCTTCCTTAGCGGATCTGGGGATACGCAGTATTTT
TRBD1 once TRBJ2-1 TRBV5-4 CASSWDRSNEQFF TGTGCCAGCAGCTGGGACAGGTCCAATGAGCAGTTCTTC
NA NA TRBJ1-2 TRBV29-1 CSVRLGAFQSYTF TGCAGCGTTCGGTTGGGGGCCTTCCAAAGCTACACCTTC
NA few TRBJ2-7 TRBV28 CASSLLSPYEQYF TGTGCCAGCAGTTTGCTCTCTCCCTACGAGCAGTACTTC
NA NA TRBJ2-7 TRBV6-1 CASSGWGFEQYF TGTGCCAGCAGCGGGTGGGGGTTCGAGCAGTACTTC
NA few TRBJ2-5 TRBV20-1 CSASKRLQETQYF TGCAGTGCTAGCAAGCGATTACAAGAGACCCAGTACTTC
NA NA TRBJ2-1 TRBV20-1 CSAAMVGEYNEQFF TGCAGTGCTGCGATGGTGGGGGAGTACAATGAGCAGTTCTTC
TRBD2 NA TRBJ2-5 TRBV6-1 CATKTGATRSGRAGETQYF TGTGCCACCAAAACGGGTGCTACTAGGAGCGGGAGGGCCGGGGAGACCCAGTACTTC
NA NA TRBJ1-6 TRBV19 CASSGWDGTNSPLHF TGTGCCAGTAGTGGATGGGACGGGACGAATTCACCCCTCCACTTT
TRBD2 NA TRBJ2-3 TRBV15 CATSRDGWRDTTGTSVDTQYF TGTGCCACCAGCAGAGATGGTTGGAGGGACACAACCGGGACTAGCGTGGATACGCAGTATTTT
NA NA TRBJ2-3 TRBV6-5 CASSLGGRTDTQYF TGTGCCAGCAGTTTAGGCGGGCGGACAGATACGCAGTATTTT
NA NA TRBJ2-7 TRBV6-1 CASHDRTTYEQYF TGTGCCAGCCACGACAGGACCACCTACGAGCAGTACTTC
NA few TRBJ1-6 TRBV7-9 CASRREESFRGSPLHF TGTGCCAGCCGGCGTGAGGAGAGCTTCCGCGGGTCACCCCTCCACTTT
NA NA TRBJ1-1 TRBV20-1 CSARDGRDVEAFF TGCAGTGCTAGAGATGGTAGGGATGTTGAAGCTTTCTTT
NA few TRBJ2-7 TRBV6-1 CASSEWQGTSYEQYF TGTGCCAGCAGTGAATGGCAGGGGACCTCCTACGAGCAGTACTTC
NA few TRBJ2-3 TRBV7-8 CASSWGTDTDTQYF TGTGCCAGCAGTTGGGGAACGGACACAGATACGCAGTATTTT
NA few TRBJ1-5 TRBV6-1 CASSEGASFVNQPQHF TGTGCCAGCAGTGAAGGGGCTAGTTTCGTGAATCAGCCCCAGCATTTT
NA few TRBJ2-3 TRBV7-2 CASSFHRTPLTDTQYF TGTGCCAGCAGCTTCCACCGGACCCCTCTCACAGATACGCAGTATTTT
TRBD2 NA TRBJ2-1 TRBV20-1 CSGIAGVSNEQFF TGCAGCGGTATAGCGGGAGTTAGCAATGAGCAGTTCTTC
NA few TRBJ1-5 TRBV20-1 CSGKSSGVWQPQHF TGCAGTGGCAAGTCATCAGGGGTGTGGCAGCCCCAGCATTTT
NA NA TRBJ2-5 TRBV4-1 CASSQPTSWETQYF TGCGCCAGCAGCCAACCGACTAGTTGGGAGACCCAGTACTTC
TRBD1 NA TRBJ1-2 TRBV6-1 CASRLGGSYGYTF TGTGCCAGCAGACTAGGGGGCAGCTATGGCTACACCTTC
TRBD1 NA TRBJ1-1 TRBV7-2 CASSRDSGGVNTEAFF TGTGCCAGCAGCCGGGACAGCGGTGGAGTGAACACTGAAGCTTTCTTT
NA few TRBJ1-1 TRBV19 CASSLTVATEAFF TGTGCCAGTAGTCTGACGGTGGCCACTGAAGCTTTCTTT
TRBD1 once TRBJ2-5 TRBV7-2 CASSAARGQAQKETQYF TGTGCCAGCAGCGCCGCCCGTGGACAGGCCCAAAAAGAGACCCAGTACTTC
NA NA TRBJ2-1 TRBV25-1 CASSEGLYTSYNEQFF TGTGCCAGCAGTGAAGGTCTCTACACGTCCTACAATGAGCAGTTCTTC
NA few TRBJ1-1 TRBV24-1 CATRVPGGTEAFF TGTGCCACCAGGGTTCCGGGGGGCACTGAAGCTTTCTTT
NA medium-sized TRBJ1-2 TRBV28 CASLRGPIYGYTF TGTGCCAGTCTCCGGGGGCCCATTTATGGCTACACCTTC
NA NA TRBJ2-4 TRBV20-1 CSARRLSARLAKNIQYF TGCAGTGCTAGACGACTCAGCGCAAGACTAGCCAAAAACATTCAGTACTTC
TRBD2 NA TRBJ2-1 TRBV27 CASKALAAYNEQFF TGTGCCAGCAAGGCGCTAGCGGCTTACAATGAGCAGTTCTTC
NA NA TRBJ2-4 TRBV20-1 CSARDRVGDWVQYF TGCAGTGCTAGAGATCGGGTGGGGGATTGGGTTCAGTACTTC
NA NA TRBJ2-6 TRBV6-4 CASSQGRTSGANVLTF TGTGCCAGCAGTCAGGGCAGGACCTCTGGGGCCAACGTCCTGACTTTC
NA NA TRBJ1-1 TRBV20-1 CSARVTTRAPEAFF TGCAGTGCTAGAGTAACCACCAGGGCCCCTGAAGCTTTCTTT
NA NA TRBJ1-2 TRBV6-1 CASSVGPLRRDGYTF TGTGCCAGCAGTGTGGGGCCCCTCCGAAGGGATGGCTACACCTTC
NA once TRBJ2-3 TRBV5-4 CASSPPRSIDTQYF TGTGCCAGCAGCCCTCCTCGCAGTATAGATACGCAGTATTTT
NA few TRBJ1-5 TRBV20-1 CSAHTTPRNQPQHF TGCAGTGCTCACACAACCCCCCGCAATCAGCCCCAGCATTTT